The 8 T cell receptor beta chains in this list originate from one sample, sequenced in a study of blood T cell repertoires in COVID-19. This table comes from immunoSEQ multiplex PCR, and its TCRdb copy is limited to in-frame clones, with some not included. This table holds around 82,000 clones, more than 80% found once. The sequencing sample was made of peripheral blood. These TCRs come from a human donor in a cohort sampled during active COVID-19.

This sequence joins TRBV6-5 and TRBJ1-2, with D maybe TRBD1 (5 bases). V gave up 4 bases and J gave up 2 bases, with 17 bases separating them. The CDR3 has 16 residues. Germline V lookup: CDR1 MNHEY, CDR2 SVGAGI. CDR3 sequence: CASSSTPGHANYGYTF. The CDR3 DNA sequence: TGTGCCAGCAGTTCCACTCCCGGACACGCCAACTATGGCTACACCTTC.

J is TRBJ2-3 and V is TRBV29-1; 10 bases are a match to TRBD1. With V trimmed by 7 bases and J by 2 bases, 9 bases remained unmatched. Germline CDR1 SQVTM, CDR2 ANQGSEA. The CDR3 spans 15 residues. This CDR3 reads CSAPGQGTLTDTQYF. CDR3 DNA sequence: TGCAGCGCTCCGGGACAGGGGACCCTCACAGATACGCAGTATTTT.

The gene calls are TRBV5-1 and TRBJ2-3; tentatively, D is TRBD2 (5 bases). The ends were cut back, 4 bases at V and 2 bases at J, with 11 bases in the middle. The CDR3 spans 14 residues. Germline CDR1 reads SGHRS; CDR2 reads YFSETQ. The CDR3 loop reads CASSAGGITDTQYF. The CDR3 coding sequence is TGCGCCAGCAGCGCGGGTGGCATCACAGATACGCAGTATTTT. The full variable domain, completed using reference TRBV5-1 and TRBJ2-3, is KAGVTQTPRYLIKTRGQQVTLSCSPISGHRSVSWYQQTPGQGLQFLFEYFSETQRNKGNFPGRFSGRQFSNSRSEMNVSTLELGDSALYLCASSAGGITDTQYFGPGTRLTVL.

The chain couples TRBV19 to TRBJ2-7, with unresolved D. Germline V CDR1 and CDR2: LNHDA, SQIVND (reference sequence). V shed 10 bases and J shed 7 bases, with 14 bases lying between them. This CDR3 comprises 11 residues. The CDR3 DNA sequence: TGTGCCACCTCGGAAATGCGGGAGCAGTACTTC. It encodes CATSEMREQYF.

J is TRBJ1-6 and V is TRBV7-2; D is unresolved. The V and J ends lost 5 bases and 9 bases respectively, with 5 bases between them. Germline lookup yields CDR1 SGHTA and CDR2 FQGNSA. The CDR3 is 11 residues long. The CDR3 loop is CASSNGSPLHF. In DNA, the CDR3 is TGTGCCAGCAGCAACGGTTCACCCCTCCACTTT.

This clone was picked up one time. The rearrangement joins TRBV5-1 to TRBJ1-2; D is ambiguous. Germline V lookup: CDR1 SGHRS, CDR2 YFSETQ. Deletions cut 4 bases from V and 4 bases from J, with 17 bases between. This CDR3 spans 15 amino acids. The CDR3 loop is CASSPGGRDTYGYTF. The CDR3 region has the DNA TGCGCCAGCAGCCCGGGAGGTAGGGATACCTATGGCTACACCTTC.

The chain couples TRBV24-1 to TRBJ1-5; D unresolved. CDR3 size: 15 residues. Germline V lookup: CDR1 KGHDR, CDR2 SFDVKD. V was shortened by 2 bases and J by 0 bases, with 7 bases between the two germline ends. CDR3 residues: CATSDSGYSNQPQHF. The CDR3 nucleotides are TGTGCCACCAGTGATTCCGGTTATAGCAATCAGCCCCAGCATTTT.

The V call is TRBV6-6, the J call TRBJ2-7; D ambiguous. This CDR3 has 12 amino acids. Per the germline V gene, CDR1 is MNHNY and CDR2 is SVGAGI (reference sequence). The V end was cut by 1 base, the J end by 5 bases, with 6 bases between. The CDR3 reads CASSYYRDEQYF. The CDR3 nucleotides are TGTGCCAGCAGTTACTATCGGGACGAGCAGTACTTC.